This T cell receptor beta chain was found in a study of T cell repertoires in cytomegalovirus infection. In germline, CDR1 is SGHTA, CDR2 FQGNSA. CDR3 size: 12 residues. V lost 4 bases and J lost 5, with 5 bases in between. Findings and caveats of the study: Across the ex vivo response, the dominant clonotypes were HLA-C-restricted CMV-specific TCR beta clonotypes.

One entry per CDR3 protein results from TCRdb running MiXCR on the reads. The table has around 300,000 distinct CDR3 sequences, roughly 24% seen once. This clonotype was recorded many times. The antigen is undetermined. The sample taken for sequencing was PBMCs. The chain couples TRBV7-2 to TRBJ1-4; D remains ambiguous. The receptor was isolated from a human donor in good health (CMV status not recorded). Some clones in this sample may be carry-over from other donors' samples. CDR3 loop: CASSSANEKLFF. In DNA form, the CDR3 reads TGTGCCAGCAGCTCCGCCAATGAAAAACTGTTTTTT.